This T cell receptor (beta chain) derives from a study of blood T cell repertoires in COVID-19. For the study at large: Acute and convalescent COVID-19 samples came from the United States, Italy and Spain.

Generated by immunoSEQ multiplex PCR, the TCRdb table keeps only in-frame clones and is missing some. In the table there are 130,000 or so clones, roughly 90% of which are singletons. This clonotype was obtained from a man aged 45 to 65 with active or convalescent COVID-19. The sample comprised peripheral blood.

CDR3 nucleotide sequence: TGTGCCAGCAGCTCTAAAAGGCCCGGGACTAGCGGGGGGGCGGAAACCGGGGAGCTGTTTTTT. Translating it yields CASSSKRPGTSGGAETGELFF. The chain employs TRBV7-8 and TRBJ2-2; 16 positions match TRBD2. V shed 4 bases and J 5 bases; nucleotides not matched to a gene: 16. CDR3 length equals 21 residues. Germline V gene sequence: CDR1 SGHVS, CDR2 FQNEAQ.